The 29 T cell receptor beta chains below come from one sample, sequenced in a study of blood T cell repertoires in COVID-19. Produced via immunoSEQ multiplex PCR; TCRdb's table is partial and in-frame only. The table records over 95,000 clones, roughly 85% of them present only once. The sample taken for sequencing was peripheral blood. Receptors were obtained from a human donor in a cohort sampled during active COVID-19.

V is TRBV30 and J is TRBJ2-7; 7 nucleotides align to TRBD1. V gave up 2 bases and J gave up 2 bases; unmatched junction bases: 9. CDR1 is GTSNPN and CDR2 is SVGIG in the germline V gene (reference sequence). The CDR3 covers 15 residues. The CDR3 DNA is TGTGCCTGGAGTCCGACGACAGGGAGCCCCTACGAGCAGTACTTC. Translating gives CAWSPTTGSPYEQYF.

This clone was seen just once. This chain connects TRBV7-4 to TRBJ1-4; D may be TRBD1 (5 bases). CDR1 SGHVT and CDR2 SQSDAQ come from the germline V gene. Trimming took off 1 base at V and 2 bases at J, with 14 bases between the two ends. The CDR3 extends over 17 amino acids. The CDR3 loop reads CASSLVGQGATNEKLFF. Written as DNA, the CDR3 is TGTGCCAGCAGCTTAGTGGGCCAGGGTGCGACTAATGAAAAACTGTTTTTT.

The table lists this clone with a count of one. The rearrangement joins TRBV2 to TRBJ1-1; D not certain. Germline V gene sequence: CDR1 SNHLY, CDR2 FYNNEI. The ends were cut back, 2 bases at V and 4 bases at J, with 11 bases in the middle. The CDR3 totals 14 residues. The CDR3 loop reads CASSEFVRGTEAFF. CDR3 DNA: TGTGCCAGCAGTGAATTCGTGCGGGGCACTGAAGCTTTCTTT.

V gene TRBV6-5 combines with J gene TRBJ2-7; no reliable D call. The CDR3 sequence is 14 residues long. With 2 bases removed from V and 1 base from J, the gap between germline ends came to 9 bases. Per germline, CDR1 MNHEY and CDR2 SVGAGI. The CDR3 bases are TGTGCCAGCAGTTACGGGCAGAGATCCTACGAGCAGTACTTC. This gives the protein CASSYGQRSYEQYF.

This chain connects TRBV7-2 to TRBJ1-1; D possibly corresponds to TRBD1 (6 bases). This CDR3 contains 14 residues. Germline loops: CDR1 SGHTA, CDR2 FQGNSA. The V gene lost 5 bases and the J gene lost 6 bases, with 16 bases spanning the gap. The CDR3 region is CASSPRGGLAEAFF. The DNA of the CDR3 is TGTGCCAGCAGCCCCCGCGGGGGGCTCGCTGAAGCTTTCTTT.

The V and J genes are TRBV7-6 and TRBJ2-7; D perhaps matches TRBD2 (5 bases). V shed 5 bases and J shed 0 bases, with 14 bases lying between them. The length of the CDR3 is 15 residues. Germline-derived CDR1 and CDR2 are SGHVS and FNYEAQ. CDR3 DNA: TGTGCCAGCAGCACTCTGAGCGGAAGCTCCTACGAGCAGTACTTC. Protein: CASSTLSGSSYEQYF.

The chain employs TRBV19 and TRBJ2-7; 9 bases match TRBD1. The CDR3 spans 13 residues. Germline V gene lookup returns CDR1 LNHDA and CDR2 SQIVND (reference sequence). J gave up 5 bases and V 7 bases, and 6 bases lay outside the gene matches. The CDR3 protein is CASIGGQGHEQYF. CDR3 nucleotide sequence: TGTGCCAGTATCGGGGGACAGGGACACGAGCAGTACTTC.

The V and J genes are TRBV7-6 and TRBJ2-1; perhaps TRBD2 as D (6 bases). The CDR3 sequence is 14 residues long. Trimming stripped 1 base from V and 8 bases from J, with 12 bases between. Germline V gives CDR1 SGHVS, CDR2 FNYEAQ. The CDR3 spells CASSLGRGRDEQFF. In nucleotides, the CDR3 is TGTGCCAGCAGCTTAGGTCGGGGGAGAGATGAGCAGTTCTTC.

The chain joins TRBV19 to TRBJ1-5; D is uncertain. The germline V gene has CDR1 LNHDA and CDR2 SQIVND (reference sequence). This CDR3 has 14 amino acids. The V end lost 3 bases, the J end lost 6 bases, and 12 bases lay between the germline ends. The chain's CDR3 is CASSMSSAVQPQHF. The CDR3, as DNA: TGTGCCAGTAGTATGTCTTCTGCAGTTCAGCCCCAGCATTTT.

This rearrangement joins TRBV6-5 to TRBJ1-2, with TRBD1 as a possible D gene (5 bases). CDR1 is MNHEY and CDR2 is SVGAGI in the germline V gene. This CDR3 spans 15 amino acids. Trimming stripped 3 bases from V and 4 bases from J, with 15 bases between. CDR3 in DNA: TGTGCCAGCAGTTATAAGCCGGGACTGACCTATGGCTACACCTTC. Encoded protein: CASSYKPGLTYGYTF.

V usage is TRBV9 and J usage is TRBJ2-5; a possible D gene is TRBD1 (6 bases). V lost 0 bases and J lost 0, with 9 bases in between. CDR1 and CDR2 (germline): SGDLS, YYNGEE. CDR3 length: 15 residues. The CDR3 is CASSVEDRNQETQYF. The CDR3 nucleotides are TGTGCCAGCAGCGTAGAAGACAGGAACCAAGAGACCCAGTACTTC.

This clone was counted a single time. The gene calls are TRBV29-1 and TRBJ1-5; 10 bases map to TRBD1. V lost 5 bases and J lost 7; bases outside the gene matches: 8. CDR1 and CDR2 (germline): SQVTM, ANQGSEA. This CDR3 is built from 14 residues. The CDR3 protein is CSVRIGQGDQPQHF. The CDR3 DNA reads TGCAGCGTTCGTATAGGACAGGGGGACCAGCCCCAGCATTTT.

This chain links TRBV19 with TRBJ1-2, with D tentatively TRBD1 (6 bases). Between the trimmed V and J ends, which lost 2 bases and 6 bases, there was a span of 10 bases. Germline assignment: CDR1 LNHDA and CDR2 SQIVND (reference sequence). The CDR3 runs 13 residues. The CDR3, as DNA: TGTGCCAGTAGTATACGGGCAGGGGATGGCTACACCTTC. It codes for CASSIRAGDGYTF.

The V call is TRBV6-5, the J call TRBJ2-2; D gene ambiguous. CDR3 size: 13 residues. V dropped 5 bases and J dropped 7 bases, with 11 bases sitting between them. CDR1 and CDR2 (germline): MNHEY, SVGAGI. The CDR3 spells CASSIGFGGELFF. CDR3 nucleotides: TGTGCCAGCAGTATCGGTTTCGGCGGGGAGCTGTTTTTT.

The gene calls are TRBV7-2 and TRBJ2-7; 7 positions agree with TRBD1. The CDR3 totals 14 residues. Losses at the gene ends were 2 bases for V and 5 bases for J; bases not matched to a gene: 6. Per germline, CDR1 SGHTA and CDR2 FQGNSA. The CDR3 region is CASSLYGRGNEQYF. In DNA, the CDR3 is TGTGCCAGCAGCTTATACGGCAGGGGGAACGAGCAGTACTTC.

The sample holds a few counts of this clone. The V and J genes are TRBV7-8 and TRBJ1-3; D is perhaps TRBD1 (6 bases). The germline V gene has CDR1 SGHVS and CDR2 FQNEAQ. The V gene lost 0 bases and the J gene lost 3 bases, with 12 bases spanning the gap. CDR3 size: 16 residues. DNA for the CDR3: TGTGCCAGCAGCTTAGCACAGGGATTCGATGGAAACACCATATATTTT. Translation gives CASSLAQGFDGNTIYF.

J is TRBJ1-1 and V is TRBV6-6; 9 bases match TRBD1. Germline V gene sequence: CDR1 MNHNY, CDR2 SVGAGI (reference sequence). This CDR3 spans 16 amino acids. Unmatched junction bases numbered 11, after V lost 5 bases and J lost 4 bases. In DNA form, the CDR3 reads TGTGCCAGCAGTATTAAAGCCGGGACAGGGAGCACTGAAGCTTTCTTT. Translation gives CASSIKAGTGSTEAFF.

The chain has TRBV4-3 and TRBJ2-6; 9 bases align to TRBD1. Unmatched junction bases numbered 8, after V lost 4 bases and J lost 1 base. Germline-derived CDR1 and CDR2 are LGHNA and YSLEER. The CDR3 length is 18 residues. The CDR3 bases are TGCGCCAGCAGCCGAGAACAGGGGGCGACTTCTGGGGCCAACGTCCTGACTTTC. Its translation is CASSREQGATSGANVLTF.

The V gene is TRBV9, the J gene TRBJ1-1; 7 nucleotides line up with TRBD1. Germline CDR1 is SGDLS and CDR2 is YYNGEE. V shed 0 bases and J 0 bases; nucleotides not matched to a gene: 5. This CDR3 is 16 amino acids long. CDR3 region: CASSVGLQGLNTEAFF. The CDR3 DNA follows: TGTGCCAGCAGCGTAGGGTTACAGGGGCTGAACACTGAAGCTTTCTTT.

The chain uses TRBV28 and TRBJ2-1; D is unresolved. Germline values: CDR1 MDHEN, CDR2 SYDVKM. This CDR3 spans 13 amino acids. V shed 5 bases and J shed 0 bases, with 5 bases lying between them. The CDR3: CASSPISYNEQFF. Written as DNA, the CDR3 is TGTGCCAGCAGTCCCATCTCCTACAATGAGCAGTTCTTC.

V and J are TRBV19 and TRBJ2-1; the D gene is possibly TRBD1 (5 bases). This CDR3 contains 13 residues. Per germline, CDR1 LNHDA and CDR2 SQIVND (reference sequence). V lost 3 bases and J 6 bases, leaving 9 bases between the germline ends. Here the CDR3 reads CASSMGPANEQFF. In DNA, the CDR3 is TGTGCCAGTAGTATGGGGCCAGCCAATGAGCAGTTCTTC.

The V call is TRBV7-9, the J call TRBJ1-2, with D maybe TRBD1 (5 bases). CDR3 length: 15 residues. Germline CDR1 SEHNR, CDR2 FQNEAQ (reference sequence). V lost 0 bases and J 2 bases, leaving 10 bases between the germline ends. The CDR3 DNA is TGTGCCAGCAGCTTAGCCTTGGCAGGGAACTATGGCTACACCTTC. Its translation is CASSLALAGNYGYTF.

The V and J genes are TRBV5-4 and TRBJ1-5; D call uncertain. Trimming left V 2 bases short and J 4 bases short, with 10 bases between. Germline V lookup: CDR1 SGHNT, CDR2 YYREEE (reference sequence). This CDR3 has 14 residues. The CDR3 region is CASSLEGTNQPQHF. The CDR3 bases are TGTGCCAGCAGCTTAGAGGGAACTAATCAGCCCCAGCATTTT.

The table lists this clone with a count of one. This sample includes further DNA sequences coding for the same CDR3. As DNA, the CDR3 is TGTGCCAGCAGCTTATCCGCGGCAAACACTGAAGCTTTCTTT. This sequence encodes CASSLSAANTEAFF. The V gene is TRBV7-9, the J gene TRBJ1-1; D remains ambiguous. The V end lost 2 bases, the J end lost 2 bases, and 9 bases lay between the germline ends. CDR1 and CDR2 (germline): SEHNR, FQNEAQ (reference sequence). The CDR3 is 14 residues long.

The CDR3: CASSQVGTSLFF. In DNA form, the CDR3 reads TGTGCCAGCAGCCAAGTCGGGACTAGCCTGTTCTTC. The V call is TRBV3-1 (or the pseudogene TRBV3-2), the J call TRBJ2-1, with 9 bases that match TRBD2. V trimming: 1 base; J trimming: 15 bases; junction bases outside the gene matches: 4. The CDR3 is 12 residues long. CDR1 is LGHDT, CDR2 YNNKEL, per germline (reference sequence).

This sequence joins TRBV2 and TRBJ1-1; 7 positions match TRBD1. The germline V gene encodes CDR1 SNHLY and CDR2 FYNNEI. This CDR3 is built from 12 residues. Trimming cost V 7 bases and J 5 bases; bases outside gene matches: 4. CDR3 DNA sequence: TGTGCCAGCAACCTGGACAGGACTGAAGCTTTCTTT. This gives the protein CASNLDRTEAFF.

The J gene is TRBJ2-3, the V gene TRBV10-3, with TRBD1 identical over 8 bases. The CDR3 extends over 16 amino acids. The germline gives CDR1 ENHRY, CDR2 SYGVKD. V was pared by 2 bases and J by 0 bases, with 4 bases of the junction left unmatched. CDR3 in amino acids: CAISEGQGRSTDTQYF. The CDR3 bases are TGTGCCATCAGTGAGGGACAGGGACGAAGCACAGATACGCAGTATTTT.

The CDR3 DNA reads TGTGCCAGCAGCTTGGACAGGGGGCGCGGGGATACGCAGTATTTT. Protein sequence: CASSLDRGRGDTQYF. This chain connects TRBV5-8 to TRBJ2-3; 9 positions match TRBD1. The V gene end was trimmed by 0 bases and the J gene end by 6 bases; junction bases not matched to a gene: 5. Germline loops: CDR1 SGHTS, CDR2 YDEGEE. The CDR3 loop spans 15 amino acids.

The CDR3 DNA follows: TGCGCCAGCAGCTTGGGCAGGGGGTCCCCCTACGAGCAGTACTTC. This sequence encodes CASSLGRGSPYEQYF. This chain uses TRBV5-1 with TRBJ2-7; 7 positions match TRBD1. This CDR3 is built from 15 residues. Germline values: CDR1 SGHRS, CDR2 YFSETQ. J lost 2 bases, V lost 0 bases, and 5 bases had no gene match.